The T cell receptor beta chain under discussion was sequenced for a study of OX40 agonist ivuxolimab in advanced cancers. About the research overall: The study gave patients intravenous ivuxolimab at 0.01 to 10 mg/kg every 2 weeks. Notes on the study in general: In general, CD8+ T cells held more expanded clones than CD4+ did, on average. Both blood CD4+ and CD8+ T cells showed clonal growth by week 6 at 0.1 to 3.0 mg/kg.

Worth noting for this clone: What it recognizes is unknown.

Germline V gene lookup returns CDR1 ENHRY and CDR2 SYGVKD. The CDR3 runs to 16 residues. With V trimmed by 3 bases and J by 5 bases, 11 bases remained unmatched. TCRdb keeps only in-frame clones here, not all; method: immunoSEQ multiplex PCR. The repertoire holds 90,000 to 100,000 clones, with about 85% as singletons. The V gene is TRBV10-3, the J gene TRBJ2-5, with 8 bases identical to TRBD1. Sequences were derived from CD4+ or CD8+ T cells sorted from blood, sampled in a trial of the OX40 agonist ivuxolimab. The TCR sequence derives from an adult with an advanced solid tumor such as melanoma, head and neck, liver or kidney cancer. The CDR3, as DNA: TGTGCCATCAGTGACCAAGGCAGGCGGACAGGGGAGACCCAGTACTTC. Amino acid sequence: CAISDQGRRTGETQYF.